This T cell receptor (beta chain) comes out of a study of memory CD4+ T cells and cytomegalovirus serostatus (dated by TCRdb to about 2019). A note on the overall study: The cohort included around 35 healthy adults from Belgium, of whom 9 were CMV seropositive and 24 were CMV seronegative. To replicate a published TCR-based CMV serostatus classifier, the researchers sequenced the CD4+ memory TCRbeta repertoires of a Belgian cohort whose cytomegalovirus serostatus was known. The study at large found these results: On the Belgian cohort, the classifier based on the original framework reached a median bootstrapped AUC of nearly 0.97, with a 95% CI of 0.76-1.00. Among the roughly 160 previously reported CMV-associated TCRbeta sequences, 67 showed up in the CD4+ memory repertoires, with each one found in between one and five individuals. Only CD4+CD45RO+ memory cells were sequenced, unlike the original study, which covered naive and memory CD4+ and CD8+ populations. For CMV serostatus prediction, a median bootstrapped AUC of approximately 0.95 was reached with the original framework, and a median bootstrapped AUC of about 0.89 was reached with a US-trained random forest. The results were interpreted as suggesting that the CMV-associated TCR signature is largely present in the CD4+ memory repertoire.

V was cut back by 4 bases and J by 0 bases, leaving a gap of 16 bases between them. The cysteine opens and the phenylalanine closes a CDR3 of 16 amino acids. Only CDR3 DNA is held: 48 bases, read in frame from base 1. The germline V gene sets CDR1 to SQVTM and CDR2 to ANQGSEA. A note on this clone: Its antigen has not been determined. Base qualities are not recorded, but no much larger clone differs from it by a single base.

Genomic DNA was extracted from sorted cells with the Quick-DNA Microprep Kit. Amplification of TCRbeta DNA was done with the immunoSEQ hsTCRbeta kit, following the protocol from the manufacturer. An Illumina MiSeq instrument was used to sequence the TCRbeta libraries. The study's processing was this. Removing out-of-frame sequences left about 2,300,000 distinct TCRbeta sequences, an average of approximately 61,000 per individual. Two values were used to score each individual: the count of roughly 180 previously reported CMV-associated TCRbeta sequences and the total count of productive distinct TCRbeta sequences. A beta-binomial model was reimplemented in Python, and scikit-learn random forests with default parameters were trained on data from the US cohort. Classifier performance on the Belgian cohort was summarized as median AUC with percentile confidence intervals over 10,000 bootstrap iterations. TCRdb took this table from immuneACCESS and kept in-frame rearrangements with V and J called. Such tables lack part of the clones; where checked against another copy, unresolved V genes explain under half of the gap, and the rest is unexplained. The DNA gave D and trimming, while V, J and clone size come from that table. The sample records under 80,000 clones, around 78% of which are singletons. Around 2.6% of the sample belongs to the ten largest clones.

Single viable CD3+CD4+CD8-CD45RO+ cells were sorted as memory CD4+ T cells on a FACSAria II. CMV serostatus was determined using a Roche Elecsys assay that detects serum IgG against CMV pp150, pp28, p38 and p52. After thawing, total CD4+ T cells were enriched by positive selection with CD4 magnetic microbeads. The samples came from a separate study whose specific focus was interrogating the CD4+ T cell memory repertoire. Peripheral blood mononuclear cells were isolated and cryopreserved following standard operating procedures; serum was stored at -80 °C. The staining used CD3-PerCP (BW264/56), CD4-APC (RPA-T4), CD45RO-PE (UCHT1) and CD8-Pacific Orange (3B5) antibodies, and Sytox blue was used to exclude non-viable cells.

This TCR derives from an adult in good health and CMV-seropositive. The chain was built from TRBV29-1 and TRBJ1-3; matching of 6 bases hints at TRBD1 as the D gene. The sequenced sample consisted of memory CD4+ T cells from blood. CDR3 protein: CSVAGERGSSGNTIYF. Here is the DNA: TGCAGCGTTGCCGGTGAGAGGGGGAGCTCTGGAAACACCATATATTTT.